This T cell receptor beta chain derives from a study of shared clonotypes between healthy human individuals. Generated by immunoSEQ multiplex PCR, the TCRdb table keeps only in-frame clones and is missing some. The sample lists about 2,200,000 clones, about 93% seen once, with around 1.7% in the top ten. Germline V lookup: CDR1 SNHLY, CDR2 FYNNEI. With 4 bases clipped from V and 5 bases from J, the junction kept 9 bases outside the gene matches. The CDR3 has 16 residues. Naive CD8 cells lacked CD45RO, underwent positive selection for CCR7 and left out terminally differentiated effector memory CD45RA+ cells.

Sequenced input: naive CD8+ T cells from PBMCs. The V call is TRBV2, the J call TRBJ2-5; 11 bases line up with TRBD2. The origin of this receptor is a man between 18 and 35 years old in good health. Some clones in this sample may be carry-over from other donors' samples. Here the CDR3 DNA reads TGTGCCAGCAGTGGTCCGACTAGCGGGGACTTGGAGACCCAGTACTTC. Residues: CASSGPTSGDLETQYF.